This is a list of T cell receptor beta chains from one sample in a study of blood T cell repertoires in COVID-19. Some clones are missing from TCRdb's copy, which holds only in-frame ones; the method was immunoSEQ multiplex PCR. Found here are around 360,000 clones, about 90% of them singletons; the top ten hold around 9.3%. The specimen sequenced was peripheral blood. Receptors were obtained from a woman in her thirties with COVID-19, enrolled during active disease. Each CDR3 is given with its conserved first and last residue. A D gene is named only where the DNA matches it firmly. Size values are once, few and many counts, or a class for expanded clones, and some rows have none.

NA | TRBJ2-1 | TRBD2 | TRBV24-1 | CATSDYPTSGSYNEQFF | TGTGCCACCAGTGATTACCCCACTAGCGGATCCTACAATGAGCAGTTCTTC
once | TRBJ1-5 | NA | TRBV6-5 | CASTGSNQPQHF | TGTGCCAGCACAGGGAGCAATCAGCCCCAGCATTTT
once | TRBJ1-4 | NA | TRBV7-2 | CASSLGGRTNEKLFF | TGTGCCAGCAGCTTAGGCGGCCGAACTAATGAAAAACTGTTTTTT
NA | TRBJ2-2 | TRBD1 | TRBV7-3 | CASGTDLGELFF | TGTGCCAGCGGGACAGACCTCGGGGAGCTGTTTTTT
NA | TRBJ1-2 | NA | TRBV27 | CASSTGYNYGYTF | TGTGCCAGCAGTACGGGGTACAACTATGGCTACACCTTC
NA | TRBJ1-2 | TRBD1 | TRBV27 | CASKRPGQDYGYTF | TGTGCCAGCAAGAGGCCGGGACAGGACTATGGCTACACCTTC
NA | TRBJ2-7 | NA | TRBV25-1 | CASSDQSYEQYF | TGTGCCAGCAGTGACCAATCCTACGAGCAGTACTTC
NA | TRBJ1-5 | NA | TRBV6-6 | CASSGTANQPQHF | TGTGCCAGCAGCGGTACAGCAAATCAGCCCCAGCATTTT
NA | TRBJ2-7 | NA | TRBV5-6 | CASSFFGHQMESYEQYF | TGTGCCAGCAGCTTTTTTGGACACCAAATGGAGTCCTACGAGCAGTACTTC
NA | TRBJ2-5 | TRBD1 | TRBV12-3/TRBV12-4 | CASRRTGEETQYF | TGTGCCAGCAGGCGGACAGGGGAAGAGACCCAGTACTTC
NA | TRBJ1-2 | NA | TRBV19 | CASGLLGGLYGYTF | TGTGCCAGCGGGCTTTTGGGGGGTTTATATGGCTACACCTTC
NA | TRBJ2-5 | TRBD1 | TRBV5-1 | CASSRGQPPGTQYF | TGCGCCAGCAGCCGGGGACAGCCCCCTGGGACCCAGTACTTC
NA | TRBJ2-1 | NA | TRBV5-1 | CASSTGVDNEQFF | TGCGCCAGCAGCACGGGAGTGGACAATGAGCAGTTCTTC
NA | TRBJ1-2 | NA | TRBV11-2 | CASSSNPGNYGYTF | TGTGCCAGCAGCTCTAACCCGGGGAACTATGGCTACACCTTC
NA | TRBJ1-4 | TRBD1 | TRBV7-9 | CASSSSSEGARNEKLFF | TGTGCCAGCAGTTCCTCTTCAGAGGGGGCTAGGAATGAAAAACTGTTTTTT
NA | TRBJ1-1 | NA | TRBV7-4 | CASNRGESRGWNTEAFF | TGTGCCAGCAACCGGGGGGAATCACGGGGGTGGAACACTGAAGCTTTCTTT
NA | TRBJ2-1 | TRBD2 | TRBV5-1 | CASSSGLAAYNEQFF | TGCGCCAGCAGTTCGGGACTAGCGGCCTACAATGAGCAGTTCTTC
few | TRBJ1-5 | NA | TRBV5-5 | CASSFTDSNQPQHF | TGTGCCAGCAGCTTCACAGATAGCAATCAGCCCCAGCATTTT
NA | TRBJ2-3 | TRBD2 | TRBV6-5 | CASSQRDSTDTQYF | TGTGCCAGCAGCCAGCGGGATAGCACAGATACGCAGTATTTT
NA | TRBJ2-5 | NA | TRBV19 | CASSFGQETQYF | TGTGCCAGTAGTTTCGGCCAAGAGACCCAGTACTTC
NA | TRBJ2-5 | NA | TRBV13 | CASSLKVGGANQETQYF | TGTGCCAGCAGCTTAAAGGTTGGTGGGGCGAATCAAGAGACCCAGTACTTC
NA | TRBJ1-2 | NA | TRBV3-1/TRBV3-2 | CASSQDRIGKGRYGYTF | TGTGCCAGCAGCCAAGATCGGATAGGGAAGGGGAGGTATGGCTACACCTTC
NA | TRBJ2-1 | NA | TRBV7-2 | CASSFSAYSYNEQFF | TGTGCCAGCAGCTTTAGCGCCTACTCCTACAATGAGCAGTTCTTC
NA | TRBJ1-2 | NA | TRBV5-4 | CASSLAGRDGYGYTF | TGTGCCAGCAGCTTGGCCGGGAGGGATGGCTATGGCTACACCTTC
NA | TRBJ1-5 | TRBD1 | TRBV2 | CASSDRGFHNQPQHF | TGTGCCAGCAGTGACAGGGGGTTTCATAATCAGCCCCAGCATTTT
NA | TRBJ2-2 | TRBD2 | TRBV5-1 | CASSLIAGLTGELFF | TGCGCCAGCAGCTTAATAGCGGGATTAACCGGGGAGCTGTTTTTT
NA | TRBJ1-1 | NA | TRBV5-1 | CASSPEGGRTEAFF | TGCGCCAGCAGCCCGGAGGGAGGACGGACTGAAGCTTTCTTT
NA | TRBJ2-1 | NA | TRBV29-1 | CSVASRGRNSYNEQFF | TGCAGCGTTGCGAGTAGAGGTCGGAACTCCTACAATGAGCAGTTCTTC